This TCR beta chain was sequenced for a study of breast tumors, draining lymph nodes, adjacent tissues. Study-wide points: Tumor TCR diversity was below lymph nodes but above nontumor tissue.

Germline assignment: CDR1 MGHRA and CDR2 YSYEKL. The ends lost 1 base at V and 3 bases at J; junction bases unmatched: 1. The CDR3 loop spans 15 amino acids. With respect to this clonotype: Its antigen is not identified.

Using its own MiXCR run on the multiplex PCR reads, TCRdb lists one record per CDR3 protein. The data contain more than 10,000 distinct CDR3 sequences, 50% to 60% of them seen just once; the ten biggest clones take up around 40%. The specimen was breast tumor tissue. This sequence originates from a female donor with breast cancer. Some clones in this sample may be carry-over from other donors' samples. The chain employs TRBV4-1 and TRBJ2-7, with 12 bases identical to TRBD2. This CDR3 is CASSQGLAGVYEQYF. The CDR3 DNA sequence: TGCGCCAGCAGCCAAGGACTAGCGGGAGTCTACGAGCAGTACTTC.